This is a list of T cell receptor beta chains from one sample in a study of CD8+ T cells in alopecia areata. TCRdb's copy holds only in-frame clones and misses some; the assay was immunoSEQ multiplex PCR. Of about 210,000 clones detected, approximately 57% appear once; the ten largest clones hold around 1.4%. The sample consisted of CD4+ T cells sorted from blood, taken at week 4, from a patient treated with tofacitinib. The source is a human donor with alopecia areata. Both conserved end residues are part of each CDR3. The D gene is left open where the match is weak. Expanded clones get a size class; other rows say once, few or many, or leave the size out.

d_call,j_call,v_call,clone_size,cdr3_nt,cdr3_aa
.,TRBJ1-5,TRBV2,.,TGTGCCAGCCAGGCCGTTGGCAATCAGCCCCAGCATTTT,CASQAVGNQPQHF
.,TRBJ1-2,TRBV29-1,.,TGCAGCGTTGATTTCGCCCCGCTATATGGCTACACCTTC,CSVDFAPLYGYTF
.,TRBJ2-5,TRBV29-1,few,TGCAGCGTTGGATTGAGAGGGAAAGGAGAGACCCAGTACTTC,CSVGLRGKGETQYF
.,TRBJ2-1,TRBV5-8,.,TGTGCCAGCAGCTTGCGTACTCGGGGGCCCCATGAGCAGTTCTTC,CASSLRTRGPHEQFF
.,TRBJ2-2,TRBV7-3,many,TGTGCCAGCAGCTGGCGGCCACGACCAGGGAACACCGGGGAGCTGTTTTTT,CASSWRPRPGNTGELFF
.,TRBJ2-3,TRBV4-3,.,TGCGCCAGCAGCCAAGAATTGGAGGAGTCTAGCACAGATACGCAGTATTTT,CASSQELEESSTDTQYF
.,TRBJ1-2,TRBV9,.,TGTGCCAGCAGCGTAGAGATAGGGGATGGCTACACCTTC,CASSVEIGDGYTF
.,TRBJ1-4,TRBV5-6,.,TGTGCCAGCAGCCCTCCCGGTGGGTTCAATGAAAAACTGTTTTTT,CASSPPGGFNEKLFF
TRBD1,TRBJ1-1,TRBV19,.,TGTGCCAGTAGTATAGTAACAGGGGGCTACATGAACACTGAAGCTTTCTTT,CASSIVTGGYMNTEAFF
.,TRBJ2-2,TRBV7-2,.,TGTGCCAGCACCGGACAGACGAACACCGGGGAGCTGTTTTTT,CASTGQTNTGELFF
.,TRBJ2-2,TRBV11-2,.,TGTGCCAGCAGCCTAGTCCTAACCGACACCGGGGAGCTGTTTTTT,CASSLVLTDTGELFF
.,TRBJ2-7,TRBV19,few,TGTGCCACCGTGCGGGGGCTCTACGAGCAGTACTTC,CATVRGLYEQYF
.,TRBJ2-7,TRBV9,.,TGTGCCAGCAGCGCAAGGGACGGATTGCGCGAGCAGTACTTC,CASSARDGLREQYF
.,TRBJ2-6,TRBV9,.,TGTGCCAGCAGCGCCTTTCCGACGGGGCGGGGAAGGACTGGGGCCAACGTCCTGACTTTC,CASSAFPTGRGRTGANVLTF
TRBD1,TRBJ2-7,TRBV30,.,TGTGCCTGGAGTGCACAGGGGGCGGGATATTACGAGCAGTACTTC,CAWSAQGAGYYEQYF
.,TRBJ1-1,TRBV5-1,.,TGCGCCAGCAGTATACCTGGACCTGAAGCTTTCTTT,CASSIPGPEAFF
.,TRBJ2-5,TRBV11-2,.,TGTGCCAGCAGGTCTAGCGTCAGAGAGACCCAGTACTTC,CASRSSVRETQYF
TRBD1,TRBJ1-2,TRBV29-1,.,TGCAGCGTTGGCCCTCCGGCGGGACAGGGGGCGCGGGGCTACACCTTC,CSVGPPAGQGARGYTF
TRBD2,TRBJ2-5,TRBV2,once,TGTGCCAGCAGTAGACTAGCGAGAGAGACCCAGTACTTC,CASSRLARETQYF
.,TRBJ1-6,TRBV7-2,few,TGTGCCAGCAGCTTGTACAACTCACCCCTCCACTTT,CASSLYNSPLHF
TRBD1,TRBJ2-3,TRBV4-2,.,TGTGCCAGCAGCCGCTCAGGGGGCGGCACAGATACGCAGTATTTT,CASSRSGGGTDTQYF
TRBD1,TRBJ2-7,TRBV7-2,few,TGTGCCAGCAGCTTAGGACAGGGAGCGACCTACGAGCAGTACTTC,CASSLGQGATYEQYF
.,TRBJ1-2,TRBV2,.,TGTGCCAGCACCAGCCGCTATGGCTACACCTTC,CASTSRYGYTF
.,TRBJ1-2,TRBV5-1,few,TGCGCCAGCAGCTTGGGCTTCGGGGGCTATGGCTACACCTTC,CASSLGFGGYGYTF
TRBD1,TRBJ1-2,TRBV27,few,TGTGCCAGCAGACCCGGGACAGGGTGGGACTATGGCTACACCTTC,CASRPGTGWDYGYTF
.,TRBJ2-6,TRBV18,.,TGTGCCAGCTCACGTGGGGAAACCGGGGCCAACGTCCTGACTTTC,CASSRGETGANVLTF
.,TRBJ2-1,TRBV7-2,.,TGTGCCAGCAGCTCCCCTCGAGGGCAGGTCTTC,CASSSPRGQVF
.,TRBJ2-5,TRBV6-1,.,TGTGCCAGCAGTGAACCGACGGACCAGTACTTC,CASSEPTDQYF
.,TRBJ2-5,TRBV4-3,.,TGCGCCAGCAGCCAAGATAACTGGGGGACCCAGTACTTC,CASSQDNWGTQYF
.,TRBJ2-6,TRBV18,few,TGTGCCAGCTCACCACAGGGCCCTGGGGCCAACGTCCTGACTTTC,CASSPQGPGANVLTF
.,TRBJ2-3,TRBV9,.,TGTGCCAGCAGCCCTACCTCTACCGTTCCTGTCGGCACAGATACGCAGTATTTT,CASSPTSTVPVGTDTQYF
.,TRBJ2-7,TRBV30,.,TGTGCCTGGAGTGTAGGGCAAACGGCGCAGTACTTC,CAWSVGQTAQYF
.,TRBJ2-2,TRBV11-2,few,TGTGCCAGCAGCTTATTAAGGGTCGGGCTCACCGGGGAGCTGTTTTTT,CASSLLRVGLTGELFF
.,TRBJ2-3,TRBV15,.,TGTGCCACCAGCAGAGAACCCTCAGATACGCAGTATTTT,CATSREPSDTQYF
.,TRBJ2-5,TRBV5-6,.,TGTGCCAGCAGCTTGGAGGCCCGGGGGGAGACCCAGTACTTC,CASSLEARGETQYF
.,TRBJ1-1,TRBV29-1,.,TGCAGCGCCACGCTCGGGACTGTGAACACTGAAGCTTTCTTT,CSATLGTVNTEAFF
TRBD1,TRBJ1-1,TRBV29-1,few,TGCAGCGTTAAGGGACAGTTGAATGAAGCTTTCTTT,CSVKGQLNEAFF
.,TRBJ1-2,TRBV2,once,TGTGCCAGCAGTGAAAACAGGGACCTCAATGGCTACACCTTC,CASSENRDLNGYTF
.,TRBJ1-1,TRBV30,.,TGTGCCTGGACGGTAGCCACTGAAGCTTTCTTT,CAWTVATEAFF
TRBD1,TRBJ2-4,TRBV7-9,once,TGTGCCAGCAGCTTATCCTCTCGGGACAGGGAGTACTTC,CASSLSSRDREYF
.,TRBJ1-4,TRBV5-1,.,TGCGCCAGCAGCCCCTCGGGTGAAAAACTGTTTTTT,CASSPSGEKLFF
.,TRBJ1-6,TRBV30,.,TGTGCCTGGAGTCCCCGACAGCGGGGGGATTCACCCCTCCACTTT,CAWSPRQRGDSPLHF
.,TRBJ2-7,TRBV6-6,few,TGTGCCAGCAGTTACTCAAATGCGGGTGGGTACGAGCAGTACTTC,CASSYSNAGGYEQYF
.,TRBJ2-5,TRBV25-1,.,TGTGCCAGCAGTGAATTACAAGGAGGAGAGACCCAGTACTTC,CASSELQGGETQYF
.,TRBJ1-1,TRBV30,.,TGTGCACAGGAGCGCTTGAACACTGAAGCTTTCTTT,CAQERLNTEAFF
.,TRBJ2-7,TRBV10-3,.,TGTGCCATCAGTGACGTCGTCCAGGTGGGCGAGCAGTACTTC,CAISDVVQVGEQYF
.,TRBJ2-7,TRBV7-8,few,TGTGCCAGCAGCTTAGAAACCGTGGTGAAGGTCGAGCAGTACTTC,CASSLETVVKVEQYF